At least ten counts were recorded for the clone carrying this T cell receptor (beta chain). Its matching antigen is unknown. MiXCR, run by TCRdb on the 5' RACE reads, gives a single entry per CDR3 protein. The data contain tens of thousands of distinct CDR3 sequences, roughly an eighth of them seen just once; the ten biggest clones take up 5.7%. The record originates from a study of early T cells in non-severe SARS-CoV-2 infection. The CDR3 spans 15 residues. Germline assignment: CDR1 KGHSY and CDR2 FQNENV. Trimming removed 4 bases from V and 4 bases from J, with 14 bases in between. Study outcomes and limitations: Matching with VDJdb favored anti-spike CD8 responses (missing private and CD4 specificities).

This sequence originates from an adult who was a healthcare worker with PCR-confirmed SARS-CoV-2 infection or an uninfected control (not recorded which). The chain is built from TRBV16 and TRBJ1-3; D gene unclear. This specimen was whole blood, taken at baseline. CDR3 nucleotide sequence: TGTGCCAGCAGCCGTACGGGTATAGAAGGAAACACCATATATTTT. Translating gives CASSRTGIEGNTIYF.